The source of this TCR beta chain is a study of OX40 agonist ivuxolimab in advanced cancers. Background on the study: Treatment of patients was with ivuxolimab, an agonistic anti-OX40 (CD134) antibody. General study points: Fewer expanded clones were found on average in CD4+ than in CD8+ T cells.

To note about this clone: The antigen is undetermined.

If patients had autoimmune disease history or systemic immunosuppression, they were excluded. The timepoints at which blood was sampled were baseline, cycle 4 day 1, and cycle 7 day 1. Per germline, CDR1 MNHEY and CDR2 SVGAGI. V was clipped by 4 bases and J by 5 bases; unmatched bases: 5. CDR3 length equals 15 residues. Method: immunoSEQ multiplex PCR; TCRdb's copy keeps in-frame clones and lacks some. The sample yields approximately 67,000 clones, under 95% seen once. The clonotype comes from an adult with an advanced solid tumor such as melanoma, head and neck, liver or kidney cancer. Sequenced material: CD4+ or CD8+ T cells sorted from blood, taken in a trial of the OX40 agonist ivuxolimab. This chain connects TRBV6-5 to TRBJ2-3, with 11 bases matching TRBD2. The CDR3 loop reads CASSFSGGAGDTQYF. For the CDR3, the DNA is TGTGCCAGCAGTTTTAGCGGGGGGGCCGGAGATACGCAGTATTTT.